This T cell receptor (beta chain) came from a study of blood T cell repertoires in COVID-19. Clones were sequenced by immunoSEQ multiplex PCR, and TCRdb holds only the in-frame ones, with some missing. The data hold 100,000 to 130,000 clones, with more than 70% observed a single time. Germline trimming cut 5 bases from V and 3 bases from J; bases unmatched to any gene: 9. This CDR3 has 15 amino acids. Germline values: CDR1 SGHTA, CDR2 FQGNSA. The sample consisted of peripheral blood. The J gene is TRBJ2-7, the V gene TRBV7-2; the match to TRBD2 covers 8 bases. The sequence came from a human donor in a cohort sampled during active COVID-19. The chain's CDR3 is CASSPGAGAGYEQYF. CDR3 coding DNA: TGTGCCAGCAGCCCCGGAGCGGGAGCGGGCTACGAGCAGTACTTC.